Shown below are 8 T cell receptor beta chains from a single sample sequenced in a study of cytomegalovirus exposure and HLA in healthy donors. This PCR relied on a set of 60 Vbeta primers and 13 Jbeta primers. Data came from immunoSEQ multiplex PCR; TCRdb stores just in-frame clones and leaves some out. The sample carries approximately 140,000 clones, approximately 82% recorded once. Material: PBMCs. The receptor set was obtained from a middle-aged man in good health and CMV-seronegative.

The chain joins TRBV2 to TRBJ2-3; a weak D match, TRBD2 (5 bases). The ends were cut back, 9 bases at V and 5 bases at J, with 18 bases in the middle. Germline loops: CDR1 SNHLY, CDR2 FYNNEI. This CDR3 comprises 14 residues. CDR3 nucleotide sequence: TGTGCCAGTTACTATAGCGATACTGGAGATACGCAGTATTTT. Its translation: CASYYSDTGDTQYF.

CDR3 loop: CASRPDKNYNEQFF. In DNA, the CDR3 is TGTGCCAGCAGACCGGACAAAAACTACAATGAGCAGTTCTTC. The chain uses TRBV27 and TRBJ2-1; possible D gene TRBD1, 5 bases. The V gene's germline CDR1 is MNHEY and CDR2 SMNVEV (reference sequence). The V gene lost 6 bases and the J gene lost 3 bases, with 12 bases spanning the gap. The CDR3 runs 14 residues.

This clone was found a few times. V is TRBV7-9 and J is TRBJ2-7, with TRBD1 as a possible D gene (6 bases). Trimming removed 5 bases at V and 0 bases at J, with 14 bases between. This CDR3 comprises 15 residues. Germline loops: CDR1 SEHNR, CDR2 FQNEAQ (reference sequence). CDR3 DNA sequence: TGTGCCAGCAGCACTCAGGGGCCCAGCTCCTACGAGCAGTACTTC. Protein: CASSTQGPSSYEQYF. The full variable domain, completed using reference TRBV7-9 and TRBJ2-7, is DTGVSQNPRHKITKRGQNVTFRCDPISEHNRLYWYRQTLGQGPEFLTYFQNEAQLEKSRLLSDRFSAERPKGSFSTLEIQRTEQGDSAMYLCASSTQGPSSYEQYFGPGTRLTVT.

This clone was found once. V and J are TRBV6-5 and TRBJ1-2; D uncertain. The CDR3 runs 12 residues. Trimming removed 0 bases at V and 8 bases at J, with 7 bases between. The germline CDR1 and CDR2 sequences are MNHEY and SVGAGI. The CDR3 region is CASSYSSGGYTF. In DNA, the CDR3 is TGTGCCAGCAGTTACTCGTCAGGAGGCTACACCTTC.

This clone appeared once. This chain uses TRBV10-3 with TRBJ1-1; 7 bases map to TRBD1. Germline CDR1 ENHRY, CDR2 SYGVKD. V lost 8 bases, J lost 5 bases, and 11 bases stayed unmatched. This CDR3 is built from 14 residues. In nucleotides, the CDR3 is TGTGCCATCCAAGATGATAGGGGGCGGACTGAAGCTTTCTTT. Its translation: CAIQDDRGRTEAFF.

V usage is TRBV7-3 and J usage is TRBJ2-3; 9 bases are a match to TRBD2. From germline, CDR1 is SGHTA and CDR2 FQGTGA. The V gene end was trimmed by 5 bases and the J gene end by 2 bases; junction bases not matched to a gene: 5. The CDR3 is 15 residues long. DNA of the CDR3: TGTGCCAGCAGCAGACAGCGGGGGGTCACAGATACGCAGTATTTT. Translation gives CASSRQRGVTDTQYF.

This chain uses TRBV7-2 with TRBJ1-6; D is uncertain. CDR3 length: 11 residues. Trimming took off 1 base at V and 16 bases at J, with 8 bases between the two ends. The germline V gene has CDR1 SGHTA and CDR2 FQGNSA. CDR3 sequence reads: CASSLGQELHF. CDR3 nucleotides: TGTGCCAGCAGCTTAGGGCAGGAACTCCACTTT.

This clone was seen more than once but under ten times. The V and J genes are TRBV30 and TRBJ1-2; 7 nucleotides line up with TRBD1. The CDR3 contains 12 residues. V lost 5 bases, J lost 10 bases, and 10 bases stayed unmatched. Germline loops: CDR1 GTSNPN, CDR2 SVGIG (reference sequence). DNA for the CDR3: TGTGCCTGGGAGAAAGGGGACAGTCACTACACCTTC. It encodes CAWEKGDSHYTF.